The 18 T cell receptor beta chains below were found in one sample sequenced in a study of T-cell memory formation after mild COVID-19. A single record per CDR3 protein comes from TCRdb applying MiXCR to the 5' RACE reads. This table has a few hundred thousand distinct CDR3 sequences, 8.2% appearing once. The sample taken for sequencing was PBMCs or a T cell subset sorted from them (not recorded which). The receptor source for this set is a man between 18 and 35 years old who had mild COVID-19 (a few samples of this study predate the infection). Cell type and time point are not known.

The sample holds a few counts of this clonotype. The rearrangement joins TRBV12-3 or TRBV12-4 to TRBJ1-2; 10 bases map to TRBD1. The CDR3 covers 16 residues. J lost 4 bases, V lost 6 bases, and 11 bases had no gene match. DNA for the CDR3: TGTGCCAGCAGGCTGTTCGGGACAGGGGATCTCTATGGCTACACCTTC. Residues: CASRLFGTGDLYGYTF.

The table lists this clonotype with many counts. The CDR3 nucleotides read TGTGCCAGCAGCCAAGCTCCGGGACAGAACACCGGGGAGCTGTTTTTT. Amino acids: CASSQAPGQNTGELFF. This chain joins TRBV4-2 and TRBJ2-2; possible D gene TRBD1, 6 bases. The germline gives CDR1 LGHNA, CDR2 YNFKEQ. The CDR3 extends over 16 amino acids. The ends were cut back, 1 base at V and 1 base at J, with 10 bases in the middle.

The table lists this clonotype with a few counts. V usage is TRBV6-5 and J usage is TRBJ1-2; 10 positions match TRBD1. In germline, CDR1 is MNHEY, CDR2 SVGAGI. Germline trimming cut 5 bases from V and 8 bases from J; bases unmatched to any gene: 8. This CDR3 comprises 14 residues. The DNA of the CDR3 is TGTGCCAGCAGTGCTCCAGGACAGGGGGGCGGCTACACCTTC. It is translated as CASSAPGQGGGYTF.

At least ten counts were recorded for this clonotype. V is TRBV12-3 or TRBV12-4 and J is TRBJ2-5; the match to TRBD1 covers 9 bases. CDR3 length equals 16 residues. The J segment lost 3 bases and the V segment lost 6 bases, leaving 11 bases of the junction unmatched. The DNA of the CDR3 is TGTGCCAGCAGCCACACAGGGGGCGATTCCAAAGAGACCCAGTACTTC. Its translation: CASSHTGGDSKETQYF.

Ten or more counts support this clonotype. V is TRBV5-5 and J is TRBJ2-1, with 7 nucleotides matching TRBD2. The CDR3 contains 15 residues. Germline V gives CDR1 SGHKS, CDR2 YYEKEE (reference sequence). The V gene end was trimmed by 4 bases and the J gene end by 0 bases; junction bases not matched to a gene: 4. CDR3 bases: TGTGCCAGCAGCACCGGGGGGACCTCCTACAATGAGCAGTTCTTC. Encoded protein: CASSTGGTSYNEQFF.

This clonotype was counted between two and nine times. V gene TRBV12-3 or TRBV12-4 combines with J gene TRBJ2-1, with D possibly being TRBD2 (6 bases). With 2 bases removed from V and 4 bases from J, the gap between germline ends came to 12 bases. CDR3 size: 15 residues. CDR3 sequence reads: CASSLSAGLYNEQFF. For the CDR3, the DNA is TGTGCCAGCAGTTTATCTGCGGGGTTATACAATGAGCAGTTCTTC.

This clonotype turned up a few times. The CDR3 is CASFGSLKSNEQFF. The CDR3 coding sequence is TGTGCCAGTTTCGGGAGCCTCAAATCCAATGAGCAGTTCTTC. The rearrangement links TRBV5-8 to TRBJ2-1; TRBD2 might be the D (6 bases). This CDR3 has 14 amino acids. Trimming cost V 8 bases and J 6 bases, with 18 bases left between them. The germline V gene encodes CDR1 SGHTS and CDR2 YDEGEE.

This clonotype appeared a few times. The chain recombines TRBV11-2 with TRBJ1-5; 11 nucleotides match TRBD1. Unmatched junction bases numbered 7, after V lost 5 bases and J lost 4 bases. CDR1 and CDR2 (germline): SGHAT, FQNNGV. This CDR3 region has 16 residues. The DNA for the CDR3 is TGTGCCAGCAGCGCACGGACAGGGGGCCGTAATCAGCCCCAGCATTTT. The encoded protein is CASSARTGGRNQPQHF.

The V and J genes are TRBV18 and TRBJ1-5; D is unclear. The V end was cut by 4 bases, the J end by 2 bases, with 9 bases between. Germline values: CDR1 KGHSH, CDR2 LQKENI. The CDR3 runs to 14 residues. Written as DNA, the CDR3 is TGTGCCAGCTCACGGTCGAGGGGCAATCAGCCCCAGCATTTT. This encodes CASSRSRGNQPQHF.

This rearrangement joins TRBV28 to TRBJ1-5; 12 nucleotides agree with TRBD1. The germline V gene encodes CDR1 MDHEN and CDR2 SYDVKM. Trimming at V came to 6 bases and at J to 6 bases, leaving 9 bases not matched to a gene. There are 16 residues in the CDR3. This chain's CDR3 is CASSQRDRGLLQPQHF. CDR3 nucleotide sequence: TGTGCCAGCAGCCAAAGGGACAGGGGGCTTCTTCAGCCCCAGCATTTT.

This clonotype has only a few counts. The chain combines TRBV6-5 with TRBJ2-3; D is ambiguous. Trimming removed 2 bases from V and 2 bases from J, with 8 bases in between. Germline V lookup: CDR1 MNHEY, CDR2 SVGAGI. CDR3 size: 14 residues. The CDR3 region is CASSYGRYTDTQYF. The CDR3 DNA sequence: TGTGCCAGCAGTTACGGGCGGTACACAGATACGCAGTATTTT.

This clonotype was seen a few times. The V and J genes are TRBV7-9 and TRBJ1-3; no firm D call. This CDR3 spans 16 amino acids. Trimming shortened V by 0 bases and J by 0 bases, and 9 bases separated the two germline ends. Looked up from germline, CDR1 is SEHNR and CDR2 is FQNEAQ (reference sequence). This CDR3 reads CASSLALAGSGNTIYF. CDR3 sequence (DNA): TGTGCCAGCAGCTTAGCGCTCGCAGGCTCTGGAAACACCATATATTTT.

The table lists this clonotype with a few counts. The chain recombines TRBV4-1 with TRBJ2-7; 14 nucleotides match TRBD2. CDR3 length equals 18 residues. Germline CDR1 is MGHRA and CDR2 is YSYEKL. V dropped 4 bases and J dropped 7; count of bases not matched to a gene: 15. This chain's CDR3 is CASSLSSGTSGGTGEQYF. The DNA of the CDR3 is TGCGCCAGCAGCCTGAGCTCCGGGACTAGCGGGGGTACGGGTGAGCAGTACTTC.

The chain is built from TRBV5-6 and TRBJ2-7, with D perhaps matching TRBD1 or TRBD2 (6 bases each). Per germline, CDR1 SGHDT and CDR2 YYEEEE. CDR3 size: 14 residues. V dropped 0 bases and J dropped 4 bases, with 11 bases sitting between them. The CDR3 loop is CASSLEGGRYEQYF. The DNA for the CDR3 is TGTGCCAGCAGCTTGGAAGGGGGGCGTTACGAGCAGTACTTC.

This clonotype has just a few counts. The chain combines TRBV5-1 with TRBJ2-1; D unresolved. The CDR3 covers 16 residues. CDR1 and CDR2 from the germline V gene are SGHRS and YFSETQ. V was clipped by 0 bases and J by 4 bases, with 14 bases between them. The CDR3 bases are TGCGCCAGCAGCTTGGACGGCAACCAGGAATACAATGAGCAGTTCTTC. Translation gives CASSLDGNQEYNEQFF.

In its sample, this clonotype was seen many times. The chain uses TRBV3-1 and TRBJ1-1, with TRBD1 matching 9 bases. V gave up 4 bases and J gave up 9 bases; unmatched junction bases: 6. Germline V lookup: CDR1 LGHDT, CDR2 YNNKEL (reference sequence). The CDR3 totals 13 residues. Here the CDR3 DNA reads TGTGCCAGCAGCCCTCGGGACAGGGAAAAAGCTTTCTTT. Its translation: CASSPRDREKAFF.

This clonotype was seen a handful of times. The chain is built from TRBV5-1 and TRBJ2-4; 8 nucleotides align to TRBD1. J lost 12 bases, V lost 3 bases, and 11 bases had no gene match. CDR1 SGHRS and CDR2 YFSETQ come from the germline V gene. The CDR3 has 14 amino acids. Here the CDR3 reads CASSSGTGNSRQYF. The CDR3 nucleotides are TGCGCCAGCAGCTCCGGGACAGGTAACTCCCGTCAGTACTTC.

This clonotype was recorded at least ten times. This chain connects TRBV5-1 to TRBJ2-3; D may be TRBD1 (6 bases). V was trimmed by 4 bases and J by 6 bases, leaving 15 bases between them. Germline-derived CDR1 and CDR2 are SGHRS and YFSETQ. The CDR3 is 14 amino acids. The CDR3 sequence: CASSLWGPGDTQYF. CDR3 nucleotide sequence: TGCGCCAGCAGCCTGTGGGGGCCAGGGGATACGCAGTATTTT.